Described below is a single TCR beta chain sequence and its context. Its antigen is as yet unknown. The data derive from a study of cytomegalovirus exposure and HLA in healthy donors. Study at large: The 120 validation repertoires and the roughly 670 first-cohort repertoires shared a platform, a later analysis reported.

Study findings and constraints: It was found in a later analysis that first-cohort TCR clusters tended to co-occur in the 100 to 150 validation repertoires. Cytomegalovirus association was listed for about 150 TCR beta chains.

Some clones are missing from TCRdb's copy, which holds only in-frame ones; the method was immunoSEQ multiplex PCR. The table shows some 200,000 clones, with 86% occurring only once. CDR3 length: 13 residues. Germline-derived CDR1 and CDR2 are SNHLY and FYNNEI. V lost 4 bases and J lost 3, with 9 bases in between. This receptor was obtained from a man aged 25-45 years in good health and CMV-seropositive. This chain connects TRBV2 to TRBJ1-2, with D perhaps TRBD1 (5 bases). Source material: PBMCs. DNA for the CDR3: TGTGCCAGCAGTGGGGACGGCTACTATGGCTACACCTTC. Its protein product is CASSGDGYYGYTF.